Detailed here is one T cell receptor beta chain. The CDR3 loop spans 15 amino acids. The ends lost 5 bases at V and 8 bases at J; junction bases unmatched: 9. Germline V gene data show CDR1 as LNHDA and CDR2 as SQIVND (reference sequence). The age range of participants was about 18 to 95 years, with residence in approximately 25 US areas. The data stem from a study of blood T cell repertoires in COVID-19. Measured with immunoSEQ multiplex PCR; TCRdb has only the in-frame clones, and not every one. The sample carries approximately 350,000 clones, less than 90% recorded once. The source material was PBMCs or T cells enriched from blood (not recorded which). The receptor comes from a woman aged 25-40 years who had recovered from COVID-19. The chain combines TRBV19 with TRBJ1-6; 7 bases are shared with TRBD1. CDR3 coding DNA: TGTGCCAGTAGTCCCAGACAGGGTATACATTCACCCCTCCACTTT. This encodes CASSPRQGIHSPLHF.